The 27 T cell receptor beta chains in this list originate from one sample, sequenced in a study of CD4 T cells in relation to SARS-CoV-2 and coronaviruses (dated by TCRdb to the early 2020s). These receptors have no known antigen. Receptors were amplified or captured by the immunoSEQ multiplex PCR assay. TCRdb obtained this table from immuneACCESS and retained in-frame rearrangements with V and J assigned. These tables miss some clones; where compared with another copy, unresolved V genes account for less than half of the shortfall, and the remainder is unexplained. For this sample the table gives approximately 36,000 clones, of which over 75% were detected only once. The biggest ten clones account for around 20% of the sample. Sequenced material: memory CD4+ T cells from PBMCs, cultured in vitro. The sample's cell subset or site, from its label and the paper: memory (non-naive) CD4+ T cells. The receptors come from an adult with COVID-19.

This chain uses TRBV11-2 with TRBJ1-1; no clear D gene. This CDR3 region has 13 residues. In germline, CDR1 is SGHAT, CDR2 FQNNGV. Trimming took 5 bases from V and 1 from J, leaving 8 bases between them. The CDR3 protein is CASSPFGNTEAFF. CDR3 nucleotide sequence: TGTGCCAGCAGCCCTTTTGGGAACACTGAAGCTTTCTTT.

The chain couples TRBV5-1 to TRBJ1-5; 7 nucleotides align to TRBD1. The CDR3 length is 14 residues. V lost 4 bases, J lost 1 base, and 2 bases stayed unmatched. Germline-derived CDR1 and CDR2 are SGHRS and YFSETQ. This CDR3 reads CASSPGQSNQPQHF. The DNA for the CDR3 is TGCGCCAGCAGCCCGGGACAGAGCAATCAGCCCCAGCATTTT. Variable domain in full (rest from reference TRBV5-1 and TRBJ1-5): KAGVTQTPRYLIKTRGQQVTLSCSPISGHRSVSWYQQTPGQGLQFLFEYFSETQRNKGNFPGRFSGRQFSNSRSEMNVSTLELGDSALYLCASSPGQSNQPQHFGDGTRLSIL.

The chain employs TRBV18 and TRBJ2-3; 14 positions match TRBD2. Per the germline V gene, CDR1 is KGHSH and CDR2 is LQKENI. This CDR3 contains 18 residues. V dropped 4 bases and J dropped 4; count of bases not matched to a gene: 10. CDR3 region: CASSLSPGLAGVPDTQYF. Written as DNA, the CDR3 is TGTGCCAGCTCACTAAGCCCGGGACTAGCGGGAGTACCAGATACGCAGTATTTT.

The chain links TRBV19 to TRBJ2-1, with TRBD1 identical over 7 bases. Looked up from germline, CDR1 is LNHDA and CDR2 is SQIVND (reference sequence). This CDR3 spans 14 amino acids. After removal of 8 bases from V and 5 bases from J, the junction contained 9 bases not matched to a gene. The CDR3 loop reads CASADRVGDNEQFF. The DNA for the CDR3 is TGTGCCAGTGCTGACAGGGTGGGTGACAATGAGCAGTTCTTC.

The genes are TRBV11-2 and TRBJ2-7; 7 bases are a match to TRBD2. Trimming at V came to 6 bases and at J to 4 bases, leaving 9 bases not matched to a gene. The CDR3 is made up of 14 amino acids. The germline CDR1 and CDR2 sequences are SGHAT and FQNNGV. The CDR3 reads CASREWQRGYEQYF. CDR3 nucleotide sequence: TGTGCCAGCAGGGAGTGGCAGCGGGGATACGAGCAGTACTTC.

This clone was counted a few times. The rearrangement links TRBV5-1 to TRBJ1-6, with a weak D call TRBD1 (6 bases). Germline values: CDR1 SGHRS, CDR2 YFSETQ. The ends were cut back, 0 bases at V and 7 bases at J, with 20 bases in the middle. The CDR3 runs 18 residues. CDR3: CASSLAGTTGRLNSPLHF. The CDR3 coding sequence is TGCGCCAGCAGCTTGGCCGGCACGACAGGCAGACTGAATTCACCCCTCCACTTT.

In its sample, this clone was seen a few times. V is TRBV10-3 and J is TRBJ1-2; possibly TRBD1 for D (6 bases). This CDR3 contains 15 residues. V lost 0 bases and J 7 bases, leaving 15 bases between the germline ends. CDR1 ENHRY and CDR2 SYGVKD come from the germline V gene. The CDR3 nucleotides read TGTGCCATCAGTGAGTCGGGACAACTGGGCCGTGGCTACACCTTC. Residues: CAISESGQLGRGYTF.

In the case of this clone: Other DNA sequences of this sample code for an identical CDR3. The V and J genes are TRBV5-1 and TRBJ2-7; D remains ambiguous. V lost 4 bases, J lost 10 bases, and 18 bases lay in between. Germline CDR1 reads SGHRS; CDR2 reads YFSETQ. The CDR3 extends over 13 amino acids. The CDR3 coding sequence is TGCGCCAGCAGCCCGGACGGCGTTGGGGAACAGTACTTC. Encoded protein: CASSPDGVGEQYF. Complete variable domain (other parts from reference TRBV5-1 and TRBJ2-7): KAGVTQTPRYLIKTRGQQVTLSCSPISGHRSVSWYQQTPGQGLQFLFEYFSETQRNKGNFPGRFSGRQFSNSRSEMNVSTLELGDSALYLCASSPDGVGEQYFGPGTRLTVT.

The chain carries TRBV19 and TRBJ1-5; D is possibly TRBD1 (6 bases). The CDR3 has 14 residues. The germline CDR1 and CDR2 sequences are LNHDA and SQIVND (reference sequence). The V end lost 3 bases, the J end lost 6 bases, and 12 bases lay between the germline ends. The CDR3 spells CASSISQGSQPQHF. The CDR3 coding sequence is TGTGCCAGTAGTATTTCACAGGGTTCTCAGCCCCAGCATTTT. Together with reference TRBV19 and TRBJ1-5, the CDR3 gives the full variable domain: DGGITQSPKYLFRKEGQNVTLSCEQNLNHDAMYWYRQDPGQGLRLIYYSQIVNDFQKGDIAEGYSVSREKKESFPLTVTSAQKNPTAFYLCASSISQGSQPQHFGDGTRLSIL.

This chain uses TRBV28 with TRBJ1-3; D is unclear. The CDR3 covers 14 residues. The ends were cut back, 3 bases at V and 0 bases at J, with 6 bases in the middle. CDR1 MDHEN and CDR2 SYDVKM come from the germline V gene. The CDR3 loop reads CASSFDGSGNTIYF. The DNA of the CDR3 is TGTGCCAGCAGTTTTGACGGCTCTGGAAACACCATATATTTT.

The CDR3, as DNA: TGCGCCAGCAGCCAACCCACATACCGGGAGGGTGGTAACTATGGCTACACCTTC. It translates to CASSQPTYREGGNYGYTF. The chain carries TRBV4-1 and TRBJ1-2; D unresolved. The CDR3 extends over 18 amino acids. Germline loops: CDR1 MGHRA, CDR2 YSYEKL. Trimming cost V 2 bases and J 1 base, with 20 bases left between them.

The chain recombines TRBV24-1 with TRBJ2-7, with 10 positions matching TRBD1. The CDR3 is 15 amino acids. J gave up 1 base and V 7 bases, and 6 bases lay outside the gene matches. Germline loops: CDR1 KGHDR, CDR2 SFDVKD. CDR3 DNA: TGTGCCACCAGCGGGGGACAGGGGAATTCCTACGAGCAGTACTTC. This codes for CATSGGQGNSYEQYF.

This clone was observed a single time. The chain combines TRBV3-1 (or the pseudogene TRBV3-2) with TRBJ2-5; weak D call: TRBD2 (5 bases). This CDR3 is 16 amino acids long. Trimming removed 4 bases from V and 5 bases from J, with 20 bases in between. Per germline, CDR1 LGHDT and CDR2 YNNKEL (reference sequence). CDR3 coding DNA: TGTGCCAGCAGCCCCCCGGGTGGCGGGTCGGAGGAGACCCAGTACTTC. Translation: CASSPPGGGSEETQYF.

The rearrangement joins TRBV5-1 to TRBJ2-2; 7 bases agree with TRBD1. The trim removed 0 bases at V and 4 bases at J, leaving 0 bases unmatched. The germline V gene encodes CDR1 SGHRS and CDR2 YFSETQ. This CDR3 comprises 14 residues. The CDR3 sequence: CASSLGQGTGELFF. CDR3 nucleotide sequence: TGCGCCAGCAGCTTGGGACAGGGCACCGGGGAGCTGTTTTTT.

V usage is TRBV7-9 and J usage is TRBJ1-2; D is possibly TRBD1 (5 bases). Germline CDR1 is SEHNR and CDR2 is FQNEAQ (reference sequence). V was cut by 7 bases and J by 1 base, with 16 bases left in between. CDR3 size: 15 residues. This CDR3 is CASNPPGRNNYGYTF. The CDR3 DNA is TGTGCCAGCAACCCACCGGGACGGAATAACTATGGCTACACCTTC.

The V and J genes are TRBV18 and TRBJ1-1; D not certain. The germline V and J ends were trimmed by 3 bases and 9 bases, with 11 bases remaining between them. Germline CDR1 KGHSH, CDR2 LQKENI. CDR3 length equals 12 residues. CDR3 protein: CASSPLNQKAFF. As DNA, the CDR3 is TGTGCCAGCTCACCCCTAAACCAAAAAGCTTTCTTT.

The chain combines TRBV7-2 with TRBJ2-1, with no clear D. Germline V lookup: CDR1 SGHTA, CDR2 FQGNSA. The CDR3 is made up of 13 amino acids. The ends were cut back, 4 bases at V and 11 bases at J, with 15 bases in the middle. CDR3 amino acids: CASSSPPERQQFF. In DNA, the CDR3 is TGTGCCAGCAGCTCCCCCCCCGAGCGTCAGCAGTTCTTC.

V and J are TRBV18 and TRBJ2-1, with 11 bases matching TRBD2. The CDR3 loop spans 19 amino acids. Germline CDR1 and CDR2: KGHSH and LQKENI. V dropped 3 bases and J dropped 10; count of bases not matched to a gene: 20. The CDR3 DNA sequence: TGTGCCAGCTCACCGGGACTAGCGGTAAGGGGTGCGCCACAAGGAGAGCAGTTCTTC. The encoded protein is CASSPGLAVRGAPQGEQFF.

In this sample, this clone turned up once. The rearrangement uses TRBV4-3 and TRBJ2-2; D might be TRBD1 (5 bases). CDR1 and CDR2 from the germline V gene are LGHNA and YSLEER. The CDR3 contains 15 residues. V lost 0 bases, J lost 7 bases, and 12 bases lay in between. The CDR3 nucleotides read TGCGCCAGCAGCCAAGAAGTAGGGGTTGGCGGGGAGCTGTTTTTT. It is translated as CASSQEVGVGGELFF.

This chain joins TRBV9 and TRBJ2-7; the match to TRBD1 covers 9 bases. The CDR3 loop spans 15 amino acids. Germline V lookup: CDR1 SGDLS, CDR2 YYNGEE. The trim removed 0 bases at V and 3 bases at J, leaving 4 bases unmatched. CDR3 bases: TGTGCCAGCAGCGTAGGACAGGGGGGATTCTACGAGCAGTACTTC. This sequence encodes CASSVGQGGFYEQYF.

The chain couples TRBV4-1 to TRBJ2-7, with a possible D match to TRBD2 (6 bases). The CDR3 loop spans 17 amino acids. The germline V gene has CDR1 MGHRA and CDR2 YSYEKL. V was shortened by 0 bases and J by 6 bases, with 21 bases between the two germline ends. This chain's CDR3 is CASSQDQAQRVFFEQYF. CDR3 nucleotide sequence: TGCGCCAGCAGCCAAGATCAAGCCCAGCGGGTTTTCTTCGAGCAGTACTTC.

J is TRBJ2-7 and V is TRBV2; TRBD1 matches 8 bases. The CDR3 covers 14 residues. CDR1 and CDR2 (germline): SNHLY, FYNNEI. V lost 5 bases to trimming and J lost 2 bases; unmatched junction nucleotides: 5. The CDR3 DNA follows: TGTGCCAGCAGTTATCAACAGGGGGCCTACGAGCAGTACTTC. Translating it yields CASSYQQGAYEQYF. Looking up the rest from reference TRBV2 and TRBJ2-7 gives the full variable domain: EPEVTQTPSHQVTQMGQEVILRCVPISNHLYFYWYRQILGQKVEFLVSFYNNEISEKSEIFDDQFSVERPDGSNFTLKIRSTKLEDSAMYFCASSYQQGAYEQYFGPGTRLTVT.

The chain carries TRBV19 and TRBJ2-1; D is perhaps TRBD2 (6 bases). The CDR3 has 13 amino acids. V dropped 6 bases and J dropped 10 bases, with 16 bases sitting between them. Germline V gene lookup returns CDR1 LNHDA and CDR2 SQIVND (reference sequence). The DNA for the CDR3 is TGTGCCAGTAGCAAGCCCGTGGCGGGGGAGCAGTTCTTC. Translation: CASSKPVAGEQFF. Looking up the rest from reference TRBV19 and TRBJ2-1 gives the full variable domain: DGGITQSPKYLFRKEGQNVTLSCEQNLNHDAMYWYRQDPGQGLRLIYYSQIVNDFQKGDIAEGYSVSREKKESFPLTVTSAQKNPTAFYLCASSKPVAGEQFFGPGTRLTVL.

The V and J genes are TRBV7-2 and TRBJ2-6; D may correspond to TRBD1 or TRBD2 (5 bases each). The germline V gene has CDR1 SGHTA and CDR2 FQGNSA. The CDR3 consists of 15 residues. Trimming left V 1 base short and J 4 bases short, with 8 bases between. CDR3 sequence reads: CASSLGGAGANVLTF. CDR3 bases: TGTGCCAGCAGCTTAGGAGGGGCCGGGGCCAACGTCCTGACTTTC.

The chain has TRBV10-3 and TRBJ2-5; D is perhaps TRBD2 (5 bases). This CDR3 is built from 12 residues. Trimming shortened V by 6 bases and J by 5 bases, and 10 bases separated the two germline ends. Germline V gives CDR1 ENHRY, CDR2 SYGVKD. In DNA form, the CDR3 reads TGTGCCATCAGCGAGCCGGGGGAGACCCAGTACTTC. Amino acids: CAISEPGETQYF.

The chain has TRBV6-5 and TRBJ1-1, with 9 bases that match TRBD1. The trim removed 6 bases at V and 7 bases at J, leaving 0 bases unmatched. This CDR3 is built from 11 residues. From germline, CDR1 is MNHEY and CDR2 SVGAGI. In nucleotides, the CDR3 is TGTGCCAGCAGGGGACAGGGTGAAGCTTTCTTT. It encodes CASRGQGEAFF.

The V gene is TRBV6-5, the J gene TRBJ2-1; no firm D call. CDR3 length equals 11 residues. The V end was cut by 5 bases, the J end by 5 bases, with 4 bases between. Per the germline V gene, CDR1 is MNHEY and CDR2 is SVGAGI. The CDR3 reads CASSRDNEQFF. The CDR3 DNA is TGTGCCAGCAGTCGAGACAATGAGCAGTTCTTC.